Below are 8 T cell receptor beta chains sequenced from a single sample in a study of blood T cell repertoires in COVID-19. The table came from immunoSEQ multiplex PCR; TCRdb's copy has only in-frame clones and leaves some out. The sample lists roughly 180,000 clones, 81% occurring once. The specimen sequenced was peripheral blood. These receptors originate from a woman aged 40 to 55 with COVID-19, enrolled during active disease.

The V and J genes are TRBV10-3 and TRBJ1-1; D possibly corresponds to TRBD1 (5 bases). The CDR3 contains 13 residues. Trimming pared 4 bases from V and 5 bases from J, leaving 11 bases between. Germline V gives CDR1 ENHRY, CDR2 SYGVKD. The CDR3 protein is CAISGTGGTEAFF. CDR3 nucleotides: TGTGCCATCAGTGGAACAGGTGGGACTGAAGCTTTCTTT.

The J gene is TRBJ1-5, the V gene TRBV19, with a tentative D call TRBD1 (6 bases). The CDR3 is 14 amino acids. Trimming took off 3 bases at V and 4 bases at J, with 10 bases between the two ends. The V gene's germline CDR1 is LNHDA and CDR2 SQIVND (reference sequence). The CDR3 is CASSMFTGNQPQHF. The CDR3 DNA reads TGTGCCAGTAGTATGTTTACAGGGAATCAGCCCCAGCATTTT.

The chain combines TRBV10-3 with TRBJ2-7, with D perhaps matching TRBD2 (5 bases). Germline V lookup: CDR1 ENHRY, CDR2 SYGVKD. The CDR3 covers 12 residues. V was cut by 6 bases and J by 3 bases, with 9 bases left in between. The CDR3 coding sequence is TGTGCCATCAGCGAGGCGGGCTACGAGCAGTACGTC. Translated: CAISEAGYEQYV.

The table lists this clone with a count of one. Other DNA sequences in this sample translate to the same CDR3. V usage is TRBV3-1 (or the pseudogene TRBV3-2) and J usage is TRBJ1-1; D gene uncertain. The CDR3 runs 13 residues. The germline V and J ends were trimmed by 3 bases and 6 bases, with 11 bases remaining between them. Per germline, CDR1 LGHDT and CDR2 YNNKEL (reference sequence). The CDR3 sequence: CASSQGGRPEAFF. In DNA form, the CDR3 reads TGTGCCAGCAGCCAGGGAGGGAGGCCTGAAGCTTTCTTT.

In DNA, the CDR3 is TGCAGTGCGGGATGGGGCACTGGCTACACCTTC. It yields the protein CSAGWGTGYTF. This rearrangement joins TRBV20-1 to TRBJ1-2; the D gene is possibly TRBD1 (5 bases). Germline values: CDR1 DFQATT, CDR2 SNEGSKA (reference sequence). The CDR3 sequence is 11 residues long. V shed 6 bases and J shed 7 bases, with 12 bases lying between them.

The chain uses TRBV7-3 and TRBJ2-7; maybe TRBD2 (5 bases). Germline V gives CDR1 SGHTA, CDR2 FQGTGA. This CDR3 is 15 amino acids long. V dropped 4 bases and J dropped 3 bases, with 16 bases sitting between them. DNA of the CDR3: TGTGCCAGCAGCTCCTTTTTGGAGGATTGCTACGAGCAGTACGTC. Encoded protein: CASSSFLEDCYEQYV.

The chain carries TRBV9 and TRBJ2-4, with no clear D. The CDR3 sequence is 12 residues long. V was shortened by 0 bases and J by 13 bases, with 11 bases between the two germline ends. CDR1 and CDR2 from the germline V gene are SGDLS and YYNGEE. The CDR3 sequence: CASSVASGAQYF. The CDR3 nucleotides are TGTGCCAGCAGCGTAGCATCAGGTGCCCAGTACTTC.

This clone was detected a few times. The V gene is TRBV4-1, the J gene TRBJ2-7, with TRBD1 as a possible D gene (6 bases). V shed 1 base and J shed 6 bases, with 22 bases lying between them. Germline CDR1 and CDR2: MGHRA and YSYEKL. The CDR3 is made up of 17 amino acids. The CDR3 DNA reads TGCGCCAGCAGCCAAGCCTGGGGGCCTCAGGGAAGTGGCGAGCAGTACTTC. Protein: CASSQAWGPQGSGEQYF.